This passage covers 25 T cell receptor beta chains from one sample sequenced in a study of shared clonotypes between healthy human individuals. Sequenced by immunoSEQ multiplex PCR; TCRdb stores in-frame clones only, minus some. The sample contains some 2,000,000 clones, over 85% of which appear only once. CD45RO-negative CD8 cells positively selected for CCR7 made up the naive population, which excluded terminally differentiated effector memory CD45RA+ cells. Sequenced input: naive CD8+ T cells sorted from blood. The origin of the receptors is a man aged 18 to 29 in good health.

The chain couples TRBV5-1 to TRBJ2-1; tentatively, D is TRBD1 (6 bases). Trimming stripped 4 bases from V and 0 bases from J, with 17 bases between. CDR1 SGHRS and CDR2 YFSETQ come from the germline V gene. There are 17 residues in the CDR3. The CDR3 sequence is CASSQTLQGSSYNEQFF. CDR3 nucleotides: TGCGCCAGCAGCCAAACCTTACAGGGAAGCTCCTACAATGAGCAGTTCTTC.

V usage is TRBV19 and J usage is TRBJ2-5, with unresolved D. Trimming left V 5 bases short and J 5 bases short, with 12 bases between. The germline CDR1 and CDR2 sequences are LNHDA and SQIVND (reference sequence). The CDR3 has 13 amino acids. The CDR3 sequence: CASSHAWWETQYF. The CDR3 coding sequence is TGTGCCAGTAGTCACGCATGGTGGGAGACCCAGTACTTC.

The chain carries TRBV27 and TRBJ2-3; D gene ambiguous. CDR3 length: 16 residues. The V and J ends lost 3 bases and 3 bases respectively, with 16 bases between them. The germline gives CDR1 MNHEY, CDR2 SMNVEV (reference sequence). Here the CDR3 DNA reads TGTGCCAGCAGTTTCGTCGGGCCGCTTGGGACAGATACGCAGTATTTT. Amino acid sequence: CASSFVGPLGTDTQYF.

The chain employs TRBV19 and TRBJ2-7; unclear D gene. Germline V gene lookup returns CDR1 LNHDA and CDR2 SQIVND (reference sequence). Trimming stripped 1 base from V and 3 bases from J, with 16 bases between. This CDR3 region has 16 residues. The CDR3 DNA follows: TGTGCCAGTAGTATAGGCTCCGGGTCCCCCCACTACGAGCAGTACTTC. Translating it yields CASSIGSGSPHYEQYF.

The chain combines TRBV7-9 with TRBJ2-3, with D possibly TRBD2 on 6 matching bases. CDR3 size: 15 residues. Trimming stripped 5 bases from V and 4 bases from J, with 16 bases between. Germline CDR1 and CDR2: SEHNR and FQNEAQ (reference sequence). CDR3 DNA sequence: TGTGCCAGCAGCCTGGAAGGGACTGAGGCAGATACGCAGTATTTT. This encodes CASSLEGTEADTQYF.

The chain links TRBV7-6 to TRBJ2-5, with 12 bases matching TRBD2. The CDR3 length is 16 residues. Trimming took 5 bases from V and 1 from J; bases not matched to a gene: 5. Germline lookup yields CDR1 SGHVS and CDR2 FNYEAQ. For the CDR3, the DNA is TGTGCCAGCAGCCCTACTAGCGGGAGGCTCCAAGAGACCCAGTACTTC. Amino acid sequence: CASSPTSGRLQETQYF.

The J gene is TRBJ1-4, the V gene TRBV7-9; 7 bases are shared with TRBD1. Losses at the gene ends were 5 bases for V and 3 bases for J; bases not matched to a gene: 6. Germline assignment: CDR1 SEHNR and CDR2 FQNEAQ (reference sequence). This CDR3 spans 15 amino acids. This CDR3 is CASSAKGAPNEKLFF. Here the CDR3 DNA reads TGTGCCAGCAGCGCCAAGGGGGCGCCTAATGAAAAACTGTTTTTT.

J is TRBJ2-7 and V is TRBV19; D may correspond to TRBD1 or TRBD2 (5 bases each). This CDR3 has 15 residues. Trimming cost V 3 bases and J 3 bases, with 15 bases left between them. Germline V gene lookup returns CDR1 LNHDA and CDR2 SQIVND (reference sequence). CDR3: CASSIQGRDIYEQYF. The CDR3, as DNA: TGTGCCAGTAGTATCCAGGGACGGGATATCTACGAGCAGTACTTC.

The V gene is TRBV7-6, the J gene TRBJ1-2; D is uncertain. Trimming stripped 1 base from V and 2 bases from J, with 14 bases between. The CDR3 consists of 16 residues. Germline V lookup: CDR1 SGHVS, CDR2 FNYEAQ. CDR3 nucleotides: TGTGCCAGCAGCTTAGGCCGCAATAGGGTCAACTATGGCTACACCTTC. Protein sequence: CASSLGRNRVNYGYTF.

V usage is TRBV7-9 and J usage is TRBJ1-2, with D uncertain. Germline CDR1 and CDR2: SEHNR and FQNEAQ (reference sequence). The CDR3 covers 13 residues. The V end was cut by 8 bases, the J end by 6 bases, with 16 bases between. The CDR3 is CASWEAVRDGYTF. CDR3 nucleotide sequence: TGTGCCAGCTGGGAGGCGGTGAGAGATGGCTACACCTTC. Complete variable domain (other parts from reference TRBV7-9 and TRBJ1-2): DTGVSQNPRHKITKRGQNVTFRCDPISEHNRLYWYRQTLGQGPEFLTYFQNEAQLEKSRLLSDRFSAERPKGSFSTLEIQRTEQGDSAMYLCASWEAVRDGYTFGSGTRLTVV.

This chain connects TRBV30 to TRBJ1-6; D remains ambiguous. Germline V gene lookup returns CDR1 GTSNPN and CDR2 SVGIG (reference sequence). The CDR3 extends over 19 amino acids. The V gene lost 0 bases and the J gene lost 0 bases, with 18 bases spanning the gap. CDR3 amino acids: CAWSVGGRELSSYNSPLHF. The DNA of the CDR3 is TGTGCCTGGAGTGTAGGAGGGAGAGAGCTTAGCTCCTATAATTCACCCCTCCACTTT.

Details on this clone: A clone one base away is much larger, so this may be a read error. The CDR3 region is CASSLGVNTEAFF. The CDR3 coding sequence is TGTGCCAGCAGCTTAGGAGTGAACACTGAAGCTTTCTTT. J is TRBJ1-1 and V is TRBV6-1; no clear D gene. V was clipped by 6 bases and J by 0 bases, with 8 bases between them. This CDR3 is 13 amino acids long. The germline V gene has CDR1 MNHNS and CDR2 SASEGT.

The chain joins TRBV9 to TRBJ2-5, with 10 bases identical to TRBD1. Germline values: CDR1 SGDLS, CDR2 YYNGEE. V was pared by 3 bases and J by 0 bases, with 11 bases of the junction left unmatched. This CDR3 is built from 18 residues. The CDR3 spells CASSEGVGTGDDQETQYF. The CDR3 coding sequence is TGTGCCAGCAGCGAGGGGGTCGGGACAGGGGACGACCAAGAGACCCAGTACTTC.

As for this clone: The same CDR3 is also encoded by other DNA sequences in this sample. This chain uses TRBV7-9 with TRBJ2-6; D is unresolved. This CDR3 contains 13 residues. Germline values: CDR1 SEHNR, CDR2 FQNEAQ (reference sequence). The germline V and J ends were trimmed by 1 base and 4 bases, with 2 bases remaining between them. CDR3 sequence reads: CASSLVGANVLTF. The CDR3 nucleotides read TGTGCCAGCAGCTTAGTGGGGGCCAACGTCCTGACTTTC.

V gene TRBV30 combines with J gene TRBJ1-1; D unclear. V was shortened by 3 bases and J by 6 bases, with 11 bases between the two germline ends. The CDR3 contains 12 residues. Per germline, CDR1 GTSNPN and CDR2 SVGIG (reference sequence). CDR3 sequence reads: CAWSLLLPEAFF. The CDR3 DNA reads as TGTGCCTGGAGCCTCCTCTTGCCTGAAGCTTTCTTT.

This sequence joins TRBV6-5 and TRBJ2-7; D call uncertain. Germline loops: CDR1 MNHEY, CDR2 SVGAGI. The CDR3 is made up of 12 amino acids. The germline V and J ends were trimmed by 5 bases and 6 bases, with 11 bases remaining between them. CDR3 sequence (DNA): TGTGCCAGCAGTCCAGCGCTCCTCGAGCAGTACTTC. The encoded protein is CASSPALLEQYF.

The genes are TRBV4-1 and TRBJ2-2; 14 positions agree with TRBD2. Trimming at V came to 4 bases and at J to 1 base, leaving 5 bases not matched to a gene. Germline CDR1 is MGHRA and CDR2 is YSYEKL. The CDR3 has 18 residues. In DNA form, the CDR3 reads TGCGCCAGCAGCCTTGATGGGACTAGCGGGGGGAACACCGGGGAGCTGTTTTTT. Amino acids: CASSLDGTSGGNTGELFF.

This rearrangement joins TRBV10-3 to TRBJ2-2; 7 bases align to TRBD1. The CDR3 is made up of 21 amino acids. The ends lost 0 bases at V and 2 bases at J; junction bases unmatched: 18. CDR1 and CDR2 from the germline V gene are ENHRY and SYGVKD. The CDR3 DNA follows: TGTGCCATCAGTGAGTCGGAGGAACGAGGGGGCGAACTCCCCAACACCGGGGAGCTGTTTTTT. It encodes CAISESEERGGELPNTGELFF.

The CDR3 loop is CASSVGEIPLHF. The CDR3 DNA reads as TGTGCCAGCAGCGTCGGAGAAATCCCCCTCCACTTT. J is TRBJ1-6 and V is TRBV9; D ambiguous. In germline, CDR1 is SGDLS, CDR2 YYNGEE. The V end was cut by 2 bases, the J end by 13 bases, with 10 bases between. This CDR3 has 12 residues.

V is TRBV4-1 and J is TRBJ2-7; 7 bases agree with TRBD1. This CDR3 comprises 15 residues. Losses at the gene ends were 0 bases for V and 1 base for J; bases not matched to a gene: 3. The germline gives CDR1 MGHRA, CDR2 YSYEKL. DNA of the CDR3: TGCGCCAGCAGCCAAGAAAAGGGACAGTCCTACGAGCAGTACTTC. Its translation: CASSQEKGQSYEQYF.

The V call is TRBV10-1, the J call TRBJ1-5; D is undetermined. The CDR3 sequence is 12 residues long. V was pared by 3 bases and J by 6 bases, with 6 bases between. CDR1 and CDR2 (germline): WNHNN, SYGVQD (reference sequence). CDR3 loop: CASSEGSQPQHF. DNA of the CDR3: TGCGCCAGCAGTGAAGGTAGTCAGCCCCAGCATTTT.

The V gene is TRBV5-4, the J gene TRBJ2-3; 7 bases agree with TRBD1. J gave up 5 bases and V 3 bases, and 12 bases lay outside the gene matches. Germline values: CDR1 SGHNT, CDR2 YYREEE (reference sequence). The CDR3 covers 16 residues. The CDR3 nucleotides are TGTGCCAGCAGCTCCCCGGGACAGCGGATAAGAGATACGCAGTATTTT. It codes for CASSSPGQRIRDTQYF.

This chain connects TRBV9 to TRBJ2-3; a possible D gene is TRBD2 (5 bases). There are 15 residues in the CDR3. In germline, CDR1 is SGDLS, CDR2 YYNGEE. The V end was cut by 3 bases, the J end by 2 bases, with 13 bases between. The CDR3 nucleotides read TGTGCCAGCAGCGGGACTCAGGCTTTCACAGATACGCAGTATTTT. Its translation is CASSGTQAFTDTQYF.

V usage is TRBV5-1 and J usage is TRBJ2-3; D uncertain. Trimming shortened V by 0 bases and J by 2 bases, and 10 bases separated the two germline ends. The germline V gene encodes CDR1 SGHRS and CDR2 YFSETQ. The CDR3 covers 15 residues. The CDR3: CASSLETDITDTQYF. CDR3 sequence (DNA): TGCGCCAGCAGCTTGGAAACCGATATCACAGATACGCAGTATTTT.

To note about this clone: Other DNA sequences in this sample translate to the same CDR3. The chain joins TRBV7-9 to TRBJ2-6; D is unresolved. In germline, CDR1 is SEHNR, CDR2 FQNEAQ (reference sequence). The V end lost 4 bases, the J end lost 0 bases, and 4 bases lay between the germline ends. The CDR3 runs to 14 residues. CDR3 DNA: TGTGCCAGCAGCTCCACCTCTGGGGCCAACGTCCTGACTTTC. Protein product: CASSSTSGANVLTF. The variable domain in full, with the rest retrieved from reference TRBV7-9 and TRBJ2-6, is DTGVSQNPRHKITKRGQNVTFRCDPISEHNRLYWYRQTLGQGPEFLTYFQNEAQLEKSRLLSDRFSAERPKGSFSTLEIQRTEQGDSAMYLCASSSTSGANVLTFGAGSRLTVL.